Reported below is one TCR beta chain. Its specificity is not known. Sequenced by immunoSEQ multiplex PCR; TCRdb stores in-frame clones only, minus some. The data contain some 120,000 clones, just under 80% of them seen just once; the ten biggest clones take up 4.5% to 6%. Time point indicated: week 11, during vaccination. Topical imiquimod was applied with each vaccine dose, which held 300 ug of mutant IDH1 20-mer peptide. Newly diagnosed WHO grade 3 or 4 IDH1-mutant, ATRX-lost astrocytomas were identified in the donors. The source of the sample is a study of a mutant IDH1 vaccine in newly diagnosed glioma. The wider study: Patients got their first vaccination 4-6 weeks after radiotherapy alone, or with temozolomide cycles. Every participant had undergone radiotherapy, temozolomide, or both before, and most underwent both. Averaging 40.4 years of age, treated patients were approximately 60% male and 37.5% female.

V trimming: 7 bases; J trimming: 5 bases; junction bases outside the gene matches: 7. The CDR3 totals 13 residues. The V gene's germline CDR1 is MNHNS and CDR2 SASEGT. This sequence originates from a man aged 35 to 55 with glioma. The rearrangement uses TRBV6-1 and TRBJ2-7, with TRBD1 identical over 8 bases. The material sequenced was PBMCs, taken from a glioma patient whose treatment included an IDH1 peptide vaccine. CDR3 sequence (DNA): TGTGCCAGCAATAGGGACAGGACGGACGAGCAGTACTTC. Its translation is CASNRDRTDEQYF.